This T cell receptor (beta chain) was sequenced for a study of vaccination and CD4 T cells after COVID-19. The overall study: Blood was drawn a median around 73 days post second dose, range 14 to 241.

The V end lost 5 bases, the J end lost 5 bases, and 9 bases lay between the germline ends. This CDR3 comprises 13 residues. Germline V gives CDR1 SGHTA, CDR2 FQGNSA. With respect to this clonotype: Its specificity is unknown.

Overall study results and limits: Sampling was limited to relatively few convalescent patients, with no early post-infection timepoints studied.

Documented treatment: roughly 10-day PBMC culture with coronavirus spike peptide pools or control peptides (ViraFEST assay). Cultures of PBMCs, 1.5 million to 2 million per well, were set up with 10 IU/ml IL-2 and roughly 9.5 ug/ml peptide pools. Sequenced with the Oncomine TCR Beta short-read assay was DNA taken from cultured CD4+ T cells. TCRdb used MiXCR to reprocess the PCR reads, holding one entry per CDR3 protein. The sample includes approximately 21,000 distinct CDR3 sequences, roughly 40% of them seen just once. The chain couples TRBV7-2 to TRBJ2-2, with unresolved D. Sequencing was performed on CD4+ T cells from blood, cultured in vitro, taken after SARS-CoV-2 vaccination. This receptor was obtained from a human donor who had recovered from COVID-19. CDR3 amino acids: CASSLMRTGELFF. DNA of the CDR3: TGTGCCAGCAGCCTCATGCGGACCGGGGAGCTGTTTTTT.